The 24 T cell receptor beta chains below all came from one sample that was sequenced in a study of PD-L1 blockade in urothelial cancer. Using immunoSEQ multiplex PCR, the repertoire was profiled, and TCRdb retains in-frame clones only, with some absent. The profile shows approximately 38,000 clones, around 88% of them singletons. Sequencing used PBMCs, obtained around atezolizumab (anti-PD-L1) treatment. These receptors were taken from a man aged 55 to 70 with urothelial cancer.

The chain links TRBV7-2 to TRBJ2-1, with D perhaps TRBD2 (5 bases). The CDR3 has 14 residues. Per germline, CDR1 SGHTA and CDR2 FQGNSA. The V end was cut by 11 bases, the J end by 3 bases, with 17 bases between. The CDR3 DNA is TGTGCCGGATCCCCAGGCGGGCACTACAATGAGCAGTTCTTC. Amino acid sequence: CAGSPGGHYNEQFF.

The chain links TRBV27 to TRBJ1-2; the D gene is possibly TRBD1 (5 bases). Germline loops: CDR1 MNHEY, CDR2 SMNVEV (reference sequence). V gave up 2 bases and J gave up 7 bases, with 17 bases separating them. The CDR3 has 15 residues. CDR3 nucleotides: TGTGCCAGCAGTTTAAATCCAGGGACTCCGTCTGGCTACACCTTC. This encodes CASSLNPGTPSGYTF.

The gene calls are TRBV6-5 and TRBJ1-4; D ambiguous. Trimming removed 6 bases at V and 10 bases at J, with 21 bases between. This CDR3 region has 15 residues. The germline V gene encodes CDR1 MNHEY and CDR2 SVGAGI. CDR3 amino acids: CASSFGEGPVGKLFF. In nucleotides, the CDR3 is TGTGCCAGCAGCTTCGGGGAGGGCCCCGTCGGAAAACTGTTTTTT.

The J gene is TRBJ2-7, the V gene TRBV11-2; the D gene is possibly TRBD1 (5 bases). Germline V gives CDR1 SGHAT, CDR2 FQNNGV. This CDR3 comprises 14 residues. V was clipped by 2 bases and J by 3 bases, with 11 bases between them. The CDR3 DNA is TGTGCCAGCAGCTTAACGCAGGGTCGCTACGAGCAGTACTTC. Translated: CASSLTQGRYEQYF.

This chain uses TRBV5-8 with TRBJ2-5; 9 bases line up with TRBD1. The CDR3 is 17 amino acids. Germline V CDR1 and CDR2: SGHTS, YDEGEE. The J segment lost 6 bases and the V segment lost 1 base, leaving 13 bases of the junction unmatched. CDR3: CASSLPLTGGVRKTQYF. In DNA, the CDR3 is TGTGCCAGCAGCTTGCCGCTAACAGGGGGCGTAAGGAAGACCCAGTACTTC.

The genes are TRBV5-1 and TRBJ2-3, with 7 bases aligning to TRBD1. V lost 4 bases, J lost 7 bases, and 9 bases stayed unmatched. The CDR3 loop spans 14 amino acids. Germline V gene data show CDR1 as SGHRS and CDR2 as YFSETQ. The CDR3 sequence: CASSPEQGWNTQYF. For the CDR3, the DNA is TGCGCCAGCAGCCCCGAACAGGGGTGGAATACGCAGTATTTT.

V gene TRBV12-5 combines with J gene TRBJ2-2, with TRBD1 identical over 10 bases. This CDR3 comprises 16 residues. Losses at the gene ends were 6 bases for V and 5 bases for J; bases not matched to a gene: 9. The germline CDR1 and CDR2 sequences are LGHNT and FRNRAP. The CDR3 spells CASGQMTGGDTGELFF. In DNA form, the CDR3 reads TGTGCTAGTGGACAAATGACAGGGGGCGATACCGGGGAGCTGTTTTTT.

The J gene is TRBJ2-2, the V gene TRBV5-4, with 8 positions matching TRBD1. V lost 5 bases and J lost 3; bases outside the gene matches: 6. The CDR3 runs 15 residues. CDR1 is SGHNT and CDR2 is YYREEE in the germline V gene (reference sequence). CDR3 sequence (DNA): TGTGCCAGCAGAGGACAGGGAAGAGACACCGGGGAGCTGTTTTTT. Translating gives CASRGQGRDTGELFF. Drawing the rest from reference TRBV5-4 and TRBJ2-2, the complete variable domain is ETGVTQSPTHLIKTRGQQVTLRCSSQSGHNTVSWYQQALGQGPQFIFQYYREEENGRGNFPPRFSGLQFPNYSSELNVNALELDDSALYLCASRGQGRDTGELFFGEGSRLTVL.

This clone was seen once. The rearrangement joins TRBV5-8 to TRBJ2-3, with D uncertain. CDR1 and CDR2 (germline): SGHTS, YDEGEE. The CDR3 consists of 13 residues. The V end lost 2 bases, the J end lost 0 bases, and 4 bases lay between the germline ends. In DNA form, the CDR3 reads TGTGCCAGCAGCTTATCGAGCACAGATACGCAGTATTTT. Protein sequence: CASSLSSTDTQYF.

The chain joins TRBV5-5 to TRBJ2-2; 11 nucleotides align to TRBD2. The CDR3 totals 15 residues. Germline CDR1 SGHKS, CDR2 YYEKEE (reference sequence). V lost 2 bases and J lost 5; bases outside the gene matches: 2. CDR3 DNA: TGTGCCAGCAGCTTACTAGCGGGGGCGACCGGGGAGCTGTTTTTT. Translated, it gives CASSLLAGATGELFF.

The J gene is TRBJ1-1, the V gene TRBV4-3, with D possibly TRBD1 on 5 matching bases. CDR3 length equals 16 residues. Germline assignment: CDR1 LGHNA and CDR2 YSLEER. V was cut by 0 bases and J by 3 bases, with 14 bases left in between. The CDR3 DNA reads TGCGCCAGCAGCCAAGATGTGAGACAGTCTTACACTGAAGCTTTCTTT. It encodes CASSQDVRQSYTEAFF.

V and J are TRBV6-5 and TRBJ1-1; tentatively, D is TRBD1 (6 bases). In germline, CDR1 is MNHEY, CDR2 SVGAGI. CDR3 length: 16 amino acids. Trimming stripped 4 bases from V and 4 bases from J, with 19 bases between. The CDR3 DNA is TGTGCCAGCAGTTGGGGCACCGGGGGGCTAGGCACTGAAGCTTTCTTT. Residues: CASSWGTGGLGTEAFF.

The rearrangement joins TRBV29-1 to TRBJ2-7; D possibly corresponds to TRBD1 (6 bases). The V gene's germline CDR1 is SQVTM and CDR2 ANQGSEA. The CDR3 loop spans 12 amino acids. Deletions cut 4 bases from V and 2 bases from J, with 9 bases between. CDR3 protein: CSVGAGAYEQYF. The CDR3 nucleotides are TGCAGCGTTGGTGCAGGGGCCTACGAGCAGTACTTC.

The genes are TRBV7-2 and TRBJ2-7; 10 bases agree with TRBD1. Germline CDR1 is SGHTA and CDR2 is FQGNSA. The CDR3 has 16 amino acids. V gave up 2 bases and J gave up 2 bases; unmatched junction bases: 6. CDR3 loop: CASSLRSGTGAYEQYF. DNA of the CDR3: TGTGCCAGCAGCTTAAGATCCGGGACAGGGGCCTACGAGCAGTACTTC.

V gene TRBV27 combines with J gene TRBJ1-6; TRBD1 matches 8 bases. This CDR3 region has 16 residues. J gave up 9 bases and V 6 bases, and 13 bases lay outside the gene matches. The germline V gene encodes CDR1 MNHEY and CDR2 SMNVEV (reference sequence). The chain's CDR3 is CASSPRTGRVGSPLHF. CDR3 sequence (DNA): TGTGCCAGCAGCCCTCGGACAGGGAGGGTGGGTTCACCCCTCCACTTT.

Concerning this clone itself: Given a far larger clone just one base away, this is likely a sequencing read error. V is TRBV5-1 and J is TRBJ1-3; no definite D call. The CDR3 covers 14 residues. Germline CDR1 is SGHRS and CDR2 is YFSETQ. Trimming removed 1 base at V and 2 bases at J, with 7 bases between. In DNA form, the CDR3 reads TGCGCCAGCAGCTTGACCGGGACTGGAAACACCATATATTTT. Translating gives CASSLTGTGNTIYF. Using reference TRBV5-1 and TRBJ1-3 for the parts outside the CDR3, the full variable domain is KAGVTQTPRYLIKTRGQQVTLSCSPISGHRSVSWYQQTPGQGLQFLFEYFSETQRNKGNFPGRFSGRQFSNSRSEMNVSTLELGDSALYLCASSLTGTGNTIYFGEGSWLTVV.

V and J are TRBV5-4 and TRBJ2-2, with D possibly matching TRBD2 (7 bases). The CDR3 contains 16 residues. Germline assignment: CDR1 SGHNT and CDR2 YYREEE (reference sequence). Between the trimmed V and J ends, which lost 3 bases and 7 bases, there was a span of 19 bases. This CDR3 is CASSSAAGAQSGELFF. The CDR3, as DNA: TGTGCCAGCAGCTCGGCTGCGGGGGCCCAGAGCGGGGAGCTGTTTTTT.

The CDR3 protein is CASRGGSEQYF. CDR3 nucleotides: TGTGCCAGCAGGGGGGGGAGTGAGCAGTACTTC. The chain employs TRBV2 and TRBJ2-7, with 7 bases aligning to TRBD2. Germline CDR1 and CDR2: SNHLY and FYNNEI. The CDR3 sequence is 11 residues long. Trimming cost V 6 bases and J 7 bases; bases outside gene matches: 3.

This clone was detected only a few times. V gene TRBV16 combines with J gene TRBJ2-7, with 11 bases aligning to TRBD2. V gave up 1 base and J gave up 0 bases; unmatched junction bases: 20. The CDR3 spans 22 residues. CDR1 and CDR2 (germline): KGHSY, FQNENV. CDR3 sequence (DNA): TGTGCCAGCAGCCAATTTGGGTTAGCCGGGACTAGCGGTTCACAATCCTCCTACGAGCAGTACTTC. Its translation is CASSQFGLAGTSGSQSSYEQYF.

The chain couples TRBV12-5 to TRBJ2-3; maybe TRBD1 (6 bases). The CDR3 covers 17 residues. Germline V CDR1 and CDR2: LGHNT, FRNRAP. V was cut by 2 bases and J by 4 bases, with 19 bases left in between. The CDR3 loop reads CASGLFRRTGNADTQYF. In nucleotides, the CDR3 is TGTGCTAGTGGTTTGTTCAGACGTACAGGGAACGCAGATACGCAGTATTTT.

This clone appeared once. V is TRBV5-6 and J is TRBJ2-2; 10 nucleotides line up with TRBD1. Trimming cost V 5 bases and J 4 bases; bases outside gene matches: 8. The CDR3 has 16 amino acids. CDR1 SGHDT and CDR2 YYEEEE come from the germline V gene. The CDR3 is CASRLTGTGVTGELFF. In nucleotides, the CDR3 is TGTGCCAGCAGGCTTACCGGGACAGGGGTCACCGGGGAGCTGTTTTTT.

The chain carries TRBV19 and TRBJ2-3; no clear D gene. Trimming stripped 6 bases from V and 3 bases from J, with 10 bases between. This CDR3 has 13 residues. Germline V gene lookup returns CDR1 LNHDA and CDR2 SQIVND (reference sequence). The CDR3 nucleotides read TGTGCCAGTAGCCCGCTTCGGACAGATACGCAGTATTTT. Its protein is CASSPLRTDTQYF.

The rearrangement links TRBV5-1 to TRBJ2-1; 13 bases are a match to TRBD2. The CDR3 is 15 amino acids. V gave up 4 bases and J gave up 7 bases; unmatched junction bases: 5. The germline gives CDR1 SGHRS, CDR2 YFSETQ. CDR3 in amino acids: CASSTTSGGMNEQFF. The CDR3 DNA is TGCGCCAGCAGCACGACTAGCGGGGGGATGAATGAGCAGTTCTTC.

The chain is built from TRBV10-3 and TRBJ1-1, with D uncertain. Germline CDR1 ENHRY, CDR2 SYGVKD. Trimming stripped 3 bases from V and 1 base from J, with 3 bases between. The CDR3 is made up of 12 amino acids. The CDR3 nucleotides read TGTGCCATCAGTGACGGGAACACTGAAGCTTTCTTT. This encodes CAISDGNTEAFF.